What follows is one TCR beta chain and its context. This entry belongs to a study of T cell changes during pregnancy in multiple sclerosis. Profiling relied on immunoSEQ multiplex PCR, and the TCRdb table lists in-frame clones only, not all of them. The sample lists 65,000 to 80,000 clones, 90% occurring once. The CDR3 has 14 residues. The V end lost 1 base, the J end lost 6 bases, and 11 bases lay between the germline ends. CDR1 is MNHEY and CDR2 is SVGAGI in the germline V gene. The TCR originated in a female donor with multiple sclerosis, enrolled in a pregnancy study. Sample: peripheral blood, taken in the third trimester of pregnancy. The chain combines TRBV6-5 with TRBJ2-3; D perhaps matches TRBD2 (6 bases). The CDR3 DNA follows: TGTGCCAGCAGTTACTTACTAGCTTCGGATACGCAGTATTTT. Protein sequence: CASSYLLASDTQYF.